The 21 T cell receptor beta chains below were found in one sample sequenced in a study of T cells in Graves' hyperthyroidism and ophthalmopathy. TCR beta CDR3 regions were amplified from RNA. With the HTBI primer set, the TCR CDR3 went through a first round of RT-PCR. MiXCR, applied by TCRdb to the multiplex PCR reads, yields one record per CDR3 protein. The sample has over 500,000 distinct CDR3 sequences, roughly 18% seen once. Sequencing was done on a sample of blood. The source is a woman younger than 30 with Graves' ophthalmopathy.

This clonotype was counted at least ten times. The rearrangement links TRBV7-8 to TRBJ1-1, with no clear D. CDR3 length: 15 residues. Germline V gene sequence: CDR1 SGHVS, CDR2 FQNEAQ. V was shortened by 1 base and J by 0 bases, with 9 bases between the two germline ends. This CDR3 reads CASSLDRRMNTEAFF. CDR3 sequence (DNA): TGTGCCAGCAGCTTAGATAGGAGAATGAACACTGAAGCTTTCTTT.

V and J are TRBV7-3 and TRBJ2-2; 14 bases fit TRBD2. This CDR3 contains 21 residues. Germline assignment: CDR1 SGHTA and CDR2 FQGTGA. Trimming cost V 5 bases and J 3 bases; bases outside gene matches: 17. The CDR3 is CASSPLGGGLAGGGDTGELFF. In DNA form, the CDR3 reads TGTGCCAGCAGCCCCCTCGGGGGTGGACTAGCGGGGGGAGGAGACACCGGGGAGCTGTTTTTT.

This clonotype showed up many times. This chain joins TRBV2 and TRBJ2-3; TRBD1 or TRBD2 may be the D gene (6 bases each). From germline, CDR1 is SNHLY and CDR2 FYNNEI. The V end lost 6 bases, the J end lost 0 bases, and 13 bases lay between the germline ends. This CDR3 spans 15 amino acids. Here the CDR3 reads CASRLGGQSTDTQYF. CDR3 bases: TGTGCCAGCAGGTTGGGGGGCCAGAGCACAGATACGCAGTATTTT. The full variable domain, rest sourced from reference TRBV2 and TRBJ2-3, is EPEVTQTPSHQVTQMGQEVILRCVPISNHLYFYWYRQILGQKVEFLVSFYNNEISEKSEIFDDQFSVERPDGSNFTLKIRSTKLEDSAMYFCASRLGGQSTDTQYFGPGTRLTVL.

This clonotype was seen only a few times. The chain combines TRBV4-2 with TRBJ2-5; TRBD2 aligns across 9 bases. The length of the CDR3 is 16 residues. Germline CDR1 reads LGHNA; CDR2 reads YNFKEQ. Trimming at V came to 4 bases and at J to 3 bases, leaving 9 bases not matched to a gene. The CDR3 is CASSRNRRGGEETQYF. DNA of the CDR3: TGTGCCAGCAGCCGCAATCGGCGGGGGGGCGAAGAGACCCAGTACTTC.

This clonotype was counted ten times or more. V is TRBV11-2 and J is TRBJ2-5; 13 bases align to TRBD2. CDR1 and CDR2 from the germline V gene are SGHAT and FQNNGV. The CDR3 is made up of 16 amino acids. Trimming at V came to 3 bases and at J to 5 bases, leaving 6 bases not matched to a gene. CDR3 coding DNA: TGTGCCAGCAGCTTGGGGACTAGCGGGGTTCGGGAGACCCAGTACTTC. It is translated as CASSLGTSGVRETQYF.

This clonotype was recorded at least ten times. V is TRBV6-1 and J is TRBJ2-7; the match to TRBD1 covers 10 bases. Germline trimming cut 6 bases from V and 2 bases from J; bases unmatched to any gene: 4. The CDR3 contains 14 residues. The V gene's germline CDR1 is MNHNS and CDR2 SASEGT. CDR3 residues: CASRVGQGTYEQYF. Written as DNA, the CDR3 is TGTGCCAGCAGAGTGGGACAGGGGACCTACGAGCAGTACTTC.

This clonotype was recorded at least ten times. V usage is TRBV27 and J usage is TRBJ2-1; D is unclear. Per the germline V gene, CDR1 is MNHEY and CDR2 is SMNVEV (reference sequence). The length of the CDR3 is 14 residues. Trimming took 2 bases from V and 3 from J, leaving 8 bases between them. CDR3 in DNA: TGTGCCAGCAGTTTAGGGTCCGTCTACAATGAGCAGTTCTTC. Translation gives CASSLGSVYNEQFF.

This clonotype was seen ten or more times. The chain joins TRBV28 to TRBJ2-7; D might be TRBD2 (7 bases). Germline V lookup: CDR1 MDHEN, CDR2 SYDVKM. This CDR3 is built from 13 residues. V lost 6 bases and J lost 5, with 14 bases in between. CDR3: CASRWGGGHEQYF. The CDR3 DNA sequence: TGTGCCAGCAGGTGGGGGGGGGGCCACGAGCAGTACTTC. The complete variable domain, with remaining parts taken from reference TRBV28 and TRBJ2-7, reads DVKVTQSSRYLVKRTGEKVFLECVQDMDHENMFWYRQDPGLGLRLIYFSYDVKMKEKGDIPEGYSVSREKKERFSLILESASTNQTSMYLCASRWGGGHEQYFGPGTRLTVT.

This rearrangement joins TRBV4-2 to TRBJ2-4; D perhaps matches TRBD2 (5 bases). The V gene's germline CDR1 is LGHNA and CDR2 YNFKEQ. Trimming left V 4 bases short and J 8 bases short, with 15 bases between. The CDR3 sequence is 14 residues long. The CDR3 nucleotides read TGTGCCAGCAGCCCCCGGACTCCGGAGGACATTCAGTACTTC. As protein: CASSPRTPEDIQYF.

This clonotype was seen many times. This chain links TRBV2 with TRBJ2-1; 11 bases are shared with TRBD2. V shed 6 bases, J shed 7 bases, and the junction held 11 bases outside the gene matches. The V gene's germline CDR1 is SNHLY and CDR2 FYNNEI. This CDR3 has 16 residues. The chain's CDR3 is CASRPPGLAAFNEQFF. DNA of the CDR3: TGTGCCAGCAGGCCACCGGGACTAGCGGCGTTTAATGAGCAGTTCTTC. The full variable domain, completed using reference TRBV2 and TRBJ2-1, is EPEVTQTPSHQVTQMGQEVILRCVPISNHLYFYWYRQILGQKVEFLVSFYNNEISEKSEIFDDQFSVERPDGSNFTLKIRSTKLEDSAMYFCASRPPGLAAFNEQFFGPGTRLTVL.

The chain couples TRBV27 to TRBJ2-7; 11 nucleotides match TRBD1. Germline V gene sequence: CDR1 MNHEY, CDR2 SMNVEV (reference sequence). The CDR3 runs 15 residues. With V trimmed by 3 bases and J by 4 bases, 5 bases remained unmatched. The CDR3 DNA sequence: TGTGCCAGCAGTTTGCGGACAGGGGGCAGGTACGAGCAGTACTTC. It specifies CASSLRTGGRYEQYF.

Concerning this clonotype: This sequence may be a read error, since a much larger clone differs from it by one base. V usage is TRBV30 and J usage is TRBJ1-2; unclear D gene. CDR3 length equals 13 residues. Germline lookup yields CDR1 GTSNPN and CDR2 SVGIG (reference sequence). The CDR3 reads CAWSVEDYYGYAF. CDR3 nucleotide sequence: TGTGCCTGGAGTGTAGAGGACTACTATGGCTACGCCTTC. The variable domain in full, completed from reference TRBV30 and TRBJ1-2, reads SQTIHQWPATLVQPVGSPLSLECTVEGTSNPNLYWYRQAAGRGLQLLFYSVGIGQISSEVPQNLSASRPQDRQFILSSKKLLLSDSGFYLCAWSVEDYYGYAFGSGTRLTVV.

The chain combines TRBV5-4 with TRBJ1-2; D gene ambiguous. CDR3 length equals 15 residues. Per the germline V gene, CDR1 is SGHNT and CDR2 is YYREEE (reference sequence). Trimming stripped 0 bases from V and 4 bases from J, with 13 bases between. The CDR3 coding sequence is TGTGCCAGCAGCTTGGCCGTCCAGGATTTCTATGGCTACACCTTC. Translated: CASSLAVQDFYGYTF.

This clonotype was seen a few times. V and J are TRBV9 and TRBJ2-2, with 12 bases fitting TRBD2. Germline CDR1 and CDR2: SGDLS and YYNGEE. CDR3 length equals 16 residues. V shed 0 bases, J shed 7 bases, and the junction held 4 bases outside the gene matches. The DNA for the CDR3 is TGTGCCAGCAGCGTAGAACTAGCGGGAGGTATCGGGGAGCTGTTTTTT. Protein: CASSVELAGGIGELFF.

The chain couples TRBV25-1 to TRBJ1-1; D is unclear. From germline, CDR1 is MGHDK and CDR2 SYGVNS. Between the trimmed V and J ends, which lost 7 bases and 3 bases, there was a span of 15 bases. This CDR3 comprises 14 residues. CDR3 amino acids: CASIPIGRDTEAFF. In DNA form, the CDR3 reads TGTGCCAGCATCCCCATTGGGAGGGACACTGAAGCTTTCTTT.

This clonotype was recorded at least ten times. J is TRBJ2-1 and V is TRBV5-5, with a possible D match to TRBD2 (5 bases). The CDR3 sequence is 14 residues long. Looked up from germline, CDR1 is SGHKS and CDR2 is YYEKEE (reference sequence). The V end was cut by 6 bases, the J end by 3 bases, with 13 bases between. CDR3 bases: TGTGCCAGCACCTTCTCCCGGGACTACAATGAGCAGTTCTTC. Amino acids: CASTFSRDYNEQFF.

This clonotype was detected many times. This chain uses TRBV5-1 with TRBJ2-1, with TRBD2 matching over 9 bases. The germline gives CDR1 SGHRS, CDR2 YFSETQ. This CDR3 has 15 amino acids. J was trimmed by 6 bases and V by 0 bases; bases with no gene match: 4. The CDR3 loop reads CASSLEAGGSNEQFF. In DNA, the CDR3 is TGCGCCAGCAGCTTGGAAGCGGGAGGTTCCAATGAGCAGTTCTTC.

This clonotype occurred a few times. The J gene is TRBJ2-5, the V gene TRBV4-1; D call uncertain. Germline V CDR1 and CDR2: MGHRA, YSYEKL. The CDR3 has 15 residues. V lost 1 base and J 2 bases, leaving 11 bases between the germline ends. The CDR3 here is CASSQGSIGQETQYF. CDR3 DNA sequence: TGCGCCAGCAGCCAAGGCAGTATAGGACAAGAGACCCAGTACTTC.

This clonotype was detected a few times. V gene TRBV5-8 combines with J gene TRBJ2-7; D call uncertain. CDR1 is SGHTS and CDR2 is YDEGEE in the germline V gene. The germline V and J ends were trimmed by 1 base and 8 bases, with 16 bases remaining between them. CDR3 length: 14 amino acids. Here the CDR3 reads CASSLIQQPTKQYF. The CDR3 nucleotides are TGTGCCAGCAGCTTGATTCAGCAACCTACGAAGCAGTACTTC.

V is TRBV11-2 and J is TRBJ2-1; TRBD2 agrees at 9 bases. This CDR3 region has 15 residues. After removal of 5 bases from V and 7 bases from J, the junction contained 9 bases not matched to a gene. Germline-derived CDR1 and CDR2 are SGHAT and FQNNGV. The CDR3: CASSRSGGPGNEQFF. CDR3 in DNA: TGTGCCAGCAGCCGAAGCGGGGGGCCGGGGAATGAGCAGTTCTTC.

This chain joins TRBV11-1 and TRBJ2-2; TRBD2 aligns across 11 bases. Germline-derived CDR1 and CDR2 are SGHAT and FQDESV (reference sequence). The CDR3 contains 18 residues. The V and J ends lost 2 bases and 5 bases, in that order; junction bases with no gene match: 10. The CDR3 DNA reads as TGTGCCAGCAGCTTATTTTTCCTAGCGGGGGGTGGTACCGGGGAGCTGTTTTTT. Protein sequence: CASSLFFLAGGGTGELFF.